The rows below give T cell receptor beta chains drawn from one sample of a study of blood T cells in healthy people across ages. TCRdb re-called the 5' RACE reads through MiXCR, storing one row per CDR3 protein. The sample shows 650,000 to 800,000 distinct CDR3 sequences, under 45% of them seen only once. Material: blood. The receptor set was obtained from a man between 60 and 75 years old in good health. The CDR3 runs from the conserved cysteine through the conserved F or W. A D gene is named only where the DNA matches it firmly. Rows may omit the clone size; those that give it use once, few, many or a size class.

TRBD2	TRBV12-3/TRBV12-4	TRBJ2-7	few	TGTGCCAGCAGTTCTAGCGGGGGCTACGAGCAGTACTTC	CASSSSGGYEQYF
.	TRBV11-2	TRBJ2-3	.	TGTGCCAGCAGCCCAAAGGGGGATACGCAGTATTTT	CASSPKGDTQYF
TRBD2	TRBV10-3	TRBJ2-1	few	TGTGCCATCAGTAGCGGGGGGGCGGATGAGCAGTTCTTC	CAISSGGADEQFF
.	TRBV6-2/TRBV6-3	TRBJ2-1	.	TGTGCCAGCAGTTTCTTACAGGGAAATGAGCAGTTCTTC	CASSFLQGNEQFF
.	TRBV10-3	TRBJ2-5	.	TGTGCCATCAGTGAGACCGGCGCCCCAGAGGCCCAGTACTTC	CAISETGAPEAQYF
TRBD1	TRBV5-5	TRBJ1-2	once	TGTGCCAGCAGCTTGCCGAAGACAGGGTGGATTGATGGCTACACCTTC	CASSLPKTGWIDGYTF
.	TRBV9	TRBJ2-7	few	TGTGCCAGCAGCGTAGGGTTTTCACAAACCTACGAGCAGTACTTC	CASSVGFSQTYEQYF
TRBD2	TRBV28	TRBJ2-1	.	TGTGCCAGCAGACCCCCTAGCGGGGGCGCCTACAATGAGCAGTTCTTC	CASRPPSGGAYNEQFF
.	TRBV3-1	TRBJ2-3	few	TGTGCCAGCAGCCAAGCCCTAGCGGATACGCAGTATTTT	CASSQALADTQYF
TRBD2	TRBV27	TRBJ2-1	.	TGTGCCAGCACCCAGGGGCTAGCGGGTTTGTTCTTC	CASTQGLAGLFF
.	TRBV6-5	TRBJ2-1	few	TGTGCCAGCAGCCCCGGGCGGGACACGTCCTACAATGAGCAGTTCTTC	CASSPGRDTSYNEQFF
.	TRBV4-1	TRBJ1-1	.	TGCGCCAGCAGCCAAGATTCGACCACTGAAGCTTTCTTT	CASSQDSTTEAFF
.	TRBV4-1	TRBJ2-7	many	TGCGCCAGCAGCCAAGAGGGTAGCTCCTACGAGCAGTACTTC	CASSQEGSSYEQYF
.	TRBV7-9	TRBJ1-1	.	TGTGCCAGCAGCTCCCGCGGGGTGGAGGGCACTGAAGCTTTCTTT	CASSSRGVEGTEAFF
TRBD2	TRBV20-1	TRBJ2-3	few	TGCAGTGTTGGGTCCCTGGAGCGGGGAGGGGCAGATACGCAGTATTTT	CSVGSLERGGADTQYF
.	TRBV15	TRBJ1-6	.	TGTGCCACCAGCAGAGATCAGGATAATTCACCCCTCCACTTT	CATSRDQDNSPLHF
TRBD1	TRBV6-5	TRBJ1-2	.	TGTGCCAGCAGCCTGGGACAGGGCTTAGTGTATGGCTACACCTTC	CASSLGQGLVYGYTF
TRBD2	TRBV20-1	TRBJ2-5	few	TGCAGTGCTGACAGACTAGCGGGGGAAGAGACCCAGTACTTC	CSADRLAGEETQYF
TRBD2	TRBV7-2	TRBJ2-3	.	TGTGCCAGCGGCTTTGGGACTAGCGGGGGGGCCTCAGATACGCAGTATTTT	CASGFGTSGGASDTQYF
.	TRBV6-2/TRBV6-3	TRBJ1-1	.	TGTGCCAGCAGTTACCTGGGCTACACTGAAGCTTTCTTT	CASSYLGYTEAFF
.	TRBV20-1	TRBJ1-2	.	TGCAGTGCTAGAGATCGGCCAGCCACTAACTATGGCTACACCTTC	CSARDRPATNYGYTF
TRBD1	TRBV29-1	TRBJ2-7	.	TGCAGCGTGCCAACAGGGGGTAAAAACTACGAGCAGTACTTC	CSVPTGGKNYEQYF
.	TRBV2	TRBJ1-2	.	TGTGCCAGCAGTGAAGAGGGCTATGGCTACACCTTC	CASSEEGYGYTF
TRBD1	TRBV5-1	TRBJ2-3	.	TGCGCCAGCAGCCAAGGACAGGCGGCAGATACGCAGTATTTT	CASSQGQAADTQYF
.	TRBV7-2	TRBJ2-7	few	TGTGCCAGCAGCTTCTCAGGGGAGTACGAGCAGTACTTC	CASSFSGEYEQYF
.	TRBV20-1	TRBJ2-5	.	TGCAGTGCTAGAGCCCTCAGAGGGGAGACCCAGTACTTC	CSARALRGETQYF
TRBD2	TRBV12-3/TRBV12-4	TRBJ2-1	.	TGTGCCAGCACCTGGGCCCCTACCGGGACTAGGAATGAGCAGTTCTTC	CASTWAPTGTRNEQFF
TRBD2	TRBV7-2	TRBJ2-5	many	TGTGCCAGCAGCCAGACTAGCGGGGACCAAGAGACCCAGTACTTC	CASSQTSGDQETQYF
TRBD1	TRBV4-3	TRBJ1-1	.	TGCGCCAGCAGCCAAGATAGGGCGCAGGGGGCGGCGGACACTGAAGCTTTCTTT	CASSQDRAQGAADTEAFF
.	TRBV20-1	TRBJ1-6	.	TGCAGTGCTAGGCCCCCGGGTCCTAATAATTCACCCCTCCACTTT	CSARPPGPNNSPLHF
TRBD1	TRBV6-2/TRBV6-3	TRBJ1-2	.	TGTGCCAGCAATACAGGGGCGAGGCCCGGCTACACCTTC	CASNTGARPGYTF
.	TRBV20-1	TRBJ1-2	few	TGCAGTGCTAGAGACAGGGGCTCTGGCTACACCTTC	CSARDRGSGYTF
.	TRBV20-1	TRBJ1-6	many	TGCAGTGCCCCCGGGACTCATAATTCACCCCTCCACTTT	CSAPGTHNSPLHF
TRBD1	TRBV29-1	TRBJ2-7	many	TGCAGCGCCAGGACAGGTCTCGGCGAGCAGTACTTC	CSARTGLGEQYF
TRBD1	TRBV4-1	TRBJ1-5	.	TGCGCCAGCAGCCCTTGGACAGGGGGAAATCAGCCCCAGCATTTT	CASSPWTGGNQPQHF
.	TRBV7-3	TRBJ2-1	few	TGTGCCAGCAGCTTAAAGGGCAGTTTTTACAATGAGCAGTTCTTC	CASSLKGSFYNEQFF
.	TRBV2	TRBJ1-2	.	TGTGCCAGCAGTGCTTTTACACTGGGCACCAAAGGCGGCTACACCTTC	CASSAFTLGTKGGYTF
.	TRBV20-1	TRBJ1-4	few	TGCAGTGCTAGAGATCCGGCACTTGCAACTAATGAAAAACTGTTTTTT	CSARDPALATNEKLFF
.	TRBV7-2	TRBJ2-1	.	TGTGCCAGCAGCTCCCGGTTCCGGGACCTCGATGAGCAGTTCTTC	CASSSRFRDLDEQFF
.	TRBV27	TRBJ1-6	.	TGTGCCAGCAGTATCCTAGGGGACCGACGCTCCTATAATTCACCCCTCCACTTT	CASSILGDRRSYNSPLHF
.	TRBV21-1	TRBJ2-5	.	TGTGCCAGCAGCACCAGGGCGGGACCTCAGTACTTC	CASSTRAGPQYF
.	TRBV7-2	TRBJ2-2	many	TGTGCCAGCAGCTTGGCAGGATTCGCGACCGGGGAGCTGTTTTTT	CASSLAGFATGELFF
TRBD2	TRBV6-5	TRBJ2-7	few	TGTGCCAGCAGTTACACCTGGACTAGCGGGGGGTCCTACGAGCAGTACTTC	CASSYTWTSGGSYEQYF
TRBD1	TRBV6-6	TRBJ2-7	few	TGTGCCAGCAGTTACTCGTCAGGGGGAGACTACGAGCAGTACTTC	CASSYSSGGDYEQYF
.	TRBV4-3	TRBJ2-3	few	TGCGCCAGCAGCCAGATGGGGGGAAATACAGATACGCAGTATTTT	CASSQMGGNTDTQYF
.	TRBV4-3	TRBJ2-1	few	TGCGCCAGCAGCCAAGATCAGGGAATCTCCTACAATGAGCAGTTCTTC	CASSQDQGISYNEQFF
TRBD1	TRBV14	TRBJ2-7	few	TGTGCCAGCAGGGGGACAGGCCTCTACGAGCAGTACTTC	CASRGTGLYEQYF
.	TRBV7-2	TRBJ2-1	many	TGTGCCAGCAGCCCGAGAGGCTACGGCAATGAGCAGTTCTTC	CASSPRGYGNEQFF
.	TRBV7-2	TRBJ2-7	many	TGTGCCAGCAGCTTAGACGGGGGAAACTACGAGCAGTACTTC	CASSLDGGNYEQYF
.	TRBV7-6	TRBJ2-1	few	TGTGCCAGCAGTTTAGGAGGAGACAGGCAGTTCTTC	CASSLGGDRQFF
.	TRBV6-1	TRBJ2-3	.	TGTGCCAGCAGTGAAGAAACAGGGAGAACAGATACGCAGTATTTT	CASSEETGRTDTQYF